This paragraph reports one TCR beta chain. Only a few counts were recorded for this clone. Its antigen target is currently unknown. No base-level quality is on record; no much larger clone is a single base apart. This sample stems from a study of graft-versus-host responses after intestinal transplantation (dated by TCRdb to the early 2020s). Notes on the research overall: Recipients received multivisceral, liver-intestinal, or isolated intestinal transplants. Every recipient was given anti-thymocyte globulin induction, followed by 2 to 4 years of maintenance tacrolimus and steroids. Bulk TCR-beta CDR3 sequencing was used to track graft-versus-host and host-versus-graft alloreactive T cell clones in the graft, circulation and bone marrow after intestinal transplantation. To identify alloreactive clones, pre-transplant mixed lymphocyte reaction products were sequenced and compared with unstimulated pre-transplant donor and recipient T cells. The cohort enrolled some 25 intestinal transplant recipients including one retransplant, and a few patients lacking pretransplant specimens were excluded. A peak of at least 4% donor T cells among recipient peripheral blood mononuclear cells was the definition used for donor T cell macrochimerism. Samples from a few later patients were sequenced in-house on an Illumina MiSeq with MiXCR processing rather than by the commercial service.

The library was built by means of the immunoSEQ multiplex PCR assay. High-throughput TCR-beta CDR3 sequencing of genomic DNA from most patients was performed by Adaptive Biotechnologies. As for the authors' bioinformatics: TCR sequencing data were retrieved from Adaptive's ImmunoSEQ software for some 17 patients, whereas three other patients were processed with MiXCR and VDJtools. Because the origin of CDR3 nucleotide sequences shared between donor and recipient could not be assigned, those sequences were removed. To count as alloreactive, a clone needed at least 2-fold expansion over unstimulated cells and a minimum CFSE-low frequency of 0.002% (template counts) or 0.001% (read counts). Mappable clones were those detected in sequenced pre-transplant spleen, lymph node, or MLR CFSE-low populations of the donor or recipient. The cumulative frequency of alloreactive clones was calculated as a percentage of all sequences, weighted by copy number. In its TCRdb copy, this immuneACCESS table keeps in-frame sequences only and misses some clones. Where compared with another copy, unresolved V genes explain less than half of these, and the others have no known cause. V and J calls and clone size are as listed in that table; D and trimming were resolved from the DNA. A total of about 19,000 clones appear in this sample, approximately 70% of them only once. The leading ten clones occupy 8% of the sample.

Including cysteine and phenylalanine, the CDR3 has 14 amino acids. Here the CDR3 DNA is all that survives: 42 bases in frame from base 1. The germline V gene provides CDR1 LGHNA and CDR2 YSLEER. Trimming at the junction amounts to 1 base on V and 4 bases on J, and the germline ends lie 10 bases apart. On the study overall, not on this receptor specifically: In the allografts of patients with donor T cell macrochimerism, GvH to HvG T cell clonal ratios were high. Peak levels of circulating GvH clones were associated with declines in HvG clones early after transplant. GvH clones were detected in recipient bone marrow, and some appeared earlier in ileal mucosa or blood, consistent with an intestinal mucosal origin. Conclusions were limited by the relatively low number and heterogeneity of intestinal transplant patients.

Dithiothreitol, EDTA incubations and collagenase D digestion were used to isolate intraepithelial and lamina propria lymphocytes from graft specimens. Bulk TCR-beta sequencing was performed on serial intestinal graft biopsy specimens collected as late as 600 days after transplant. The sample was ileum tissue, taken around 20 days after intestinal transplant. This TCR derives from a human patient who received an intestinal transplant, so some T cells may come from the graft donor. The rearrangement combines TRBV4-3 with TRBJ1-2; the D gene cannot be resolved reliably. This receptor carries the CDR3 CASSQVEGTYGYTF. The nucleotide sequence is given as TGCGCCAGCAGCCAAGTCGAGGGTACCTATGGCTACACCTTC.